These T cell receptor beta chains were read from a single sample in a study of technical replicates of blood from several donors. Data came from immunoSEQ multiplex PCR; TCRdb stores just in-frame clones and leaves some out. The sample holds fewer than 90,000 clones, approximately 94% seen once. Sample: T cells isolated from PBMCs. All receptors derive from a human donor in good health. Each CDR3 is given with its conserved first and last residue. D genes are given only for firm matches. Only part of the rows carry a size: once, few, many, or a class if the clone is expanded.

d_call,clone_size,j_call,v_call,cdr3_aa,cdr3_nt
NA,NA,TRBJ1-1,TRBV5-1,CASSLAIAQGGAFF,TGCGCCAGCAGCTTGGCGATCGCCCAAGGCGGAGCTTTCTTT
TRBD1,NA,TRBJ2-1,TRBV29-1,CSVEDRTGQGKSYNEQFF,TGCAGCGTTGAAGATAGAACGGGACAGGGGAAATCCTACAATGAGCAGTTCTTC
NA,NA,TRBJ2-1,TRBV7-9,CASSADYYYNEQFF,TGTGCCAGCAGCGCAGACTACTACTACAATGAGCAGTTCTTC
NA,NA,TRBJ2-6,TRBV7-9,CASGLLGANVLTF,TGTGCCAGCGGCCTCCTTGGGGCCAACGTCCTGACTTTC
NA,NA,TRBJ2-1,TRBV5-1,CASSQYNEQFF,TGCGCCAGCAGCCAGTACAATGAGCAGTTCTTC
TRBD1,once,TRBJ1-5,TRBV5-1,CASSLGDSRRQPQHF,TGCGCCAGCAGCTTGGGGGACAGTAGACGGCAGCCCCAGCATTTT
NA,NA,TRBJ2-7,TRBV25-1,CASSYRVEQYF,TGTGCCAGCAGTTACAGGGTCGAGCAGTACTTC
NA,NA,TRBJ1-4,TRBV30,CAWGGTVLWEKLFF,TGTGCCTGGGGGGGGACCGTGCTTTGGGAAAAACTGTTTTTT
TRBD1,many,TRBJ1-2,TRBV11-3,CASSLEGRQGNYGYTF,TGTGCCAGCAGCTTAGAGGGTCGACAGGGGAACTATGGCTACACCTTC
NA,NA,TRBJ1-4,TRBV6-6,CASSYSSNREEKLFF,TGTGCCAGCAGTTACTCGAGTAACAGGGAGGAAAAACTGTTTTTT
NA,NA,TRBJ2-2,TRBV9,CASTGRNTGELFF,TGTGCCAGTACCGGTCGTAACACCGGGGAGCTGTTTTTT
TRBD2,NA,TRBJ2-2,TRBV7-6,CASSLGFSWTSGTGELFF,TGTGCCAGCAGCTTAGGGTTTTCATGGACTAGTGGCACCGGGGAGCTGTTTTTT
NA,NA,TRBJ1-5,TRBV30,CAWKSTSNQPQHF,TGTGCCTGGAAGAGCACTAGCAATCAGCCCCAGCATTTT
TRBD1,NA,TRBJ2-4,TRBV7-9,CASSYPPGQGHIQYF,TGTGCCAGCAGCTATCCCCCTGGACAGGGTCACATTCAGTACTTC
NA,NA,TRBJ2-7,TRBV25-1,CASSVAGYEQYF,TGTGCCAGCAGTGTCGCAGGTTACGAGCAGTACTTC
NA,NA,TRBJ2-1,TRBV9,CASSVDAPGEQFF,TGTGCCAGCAGCGTAGATGCCCCCGGGGAGCAGTTCTTC
NA,NA,TRBJ2-2,TRBV2,CASSEEGETGELFF,TGTGCCAGCAGTGAAGAGGGGGAGACCGGGGAGCTGTTTTTT
NA,NA,TRBJ1-6,TRBV7-9,CASSLGIGHSYNSPLHF,TGTGCCAGCAGCTTAGGAATCGGACACTCCTATAATTCACCCCTCCACTTT
NA,NA,TRBJ2-3,TRBV29-1,CSAAHSTDTQYF,TGCAGCGCCGCACATAGCACAGATACGCAGTATTTT
NA,NA,TRBJ1-1,TRBV27,CASSFWQNTEAFF,TGTGCCAGCAGTTTCTGGCAGAACACTGAAGCTTTCTTT
TRBD1,NA,TRBJ2-2,TRBV11-1,CASRGQGPNTGELFF,TGTGCCAGCAGGGGACAGGGCCCGAACACCGGGGAGCTGTTTTTT
NA,NA,TRBJ1-1,TRBV4-1,CASSQEANTEAFF,TGCGCCAGCAGCCAAGAGGCTAACACTGAAGCTTTCTTT
NA,NA,TRBJ1-2,TRBV29-1,CSVRIPGRENYGYTF,TGCAGCGTCCGCATTCCGGGACGGGAGAACTATGGCTACACCTTC
TRBD1,NA,TRBJ2-7,TRBV10-3,CAIRGALTGGISYEQYF,TGTGCCATCAGGGGGGCTTTAACAGGGGGGATTTCCTACGAGCAGTACTTC
NA,NA,TRBJ2-4,TRBV2,CATEGLAKNIQYF,TGTGCAACAGAGGGACTAGCCAAAAACATTCAGTACTTC
NA,NA,TRBJ2-5,TRBV5-1,CASSRQDTQETQYF,TGCGCCAGCAGCCGGCAGGATACCCAAGAGACCCAGTACTTC
NA,NA,TRBJ2-1,TRBV6-5,CASSFSASYNEQFF,TGTGCCAGCAGTTTCAGCGCATCCTACAATGAGCAGTTCTTC
NA,NA,TRBJ1-5,TRBV2,CASKRDNNQPQHF,TGTGCCAGCAAACGGGACAACAATCAGCCCCAGCATTTT
TRBD2,NA,TRBJ2-4,TRBV20-1,CAGGWDIQYF,TGCGCGGGAGGGTGGGACATTCAGTACTTC
TRBD1,NA,TRBJ1-2,TRBV6-5,CASSWNDRGVGYTF,TGTGCCAGCAGTTGGAACGACAGGGGGGTCGGCTACACCTTC
NA,NA,TRBJ2-7,TRBV9,CASSVADSSYEQYF,TGTGCCAGCAGCGTCGCGGACAGCTCCTACGAGCAGTACTTC
NA,NA,TRBJ2-1,TRBV27,CASSLAGNNENEQFF,TGTGCCAGCAGTTTGGCAGGGAACAATGAGAATGAGCAGTTCTTC
TRBD1,NA,TRBJ2-6,TRBV7-3,CASSSGGSGANVLTF,TGTGCCAGCAGCTCAGGGGGCTCTGGGGCCAACGTCCTGACTTTC
NA,once,TRBJ2-6,TRBV9,CASSPSGANVLTF,TGTGCCAGCAGCCCGTCTGGGGCCAACGTCCTGACTTTC
NA,NA,TRBJ2-3,TRBV6-5,CASSWASPSTDTQYF,TGTGCCAGCAGTTGGGCGAGCCCTAGCACAGATACGCAGTATTTT
TRBD2,once,TRBJ2-5,TRBV7-9,CASSLGYQLASLETQYF,TGTGCCAGCAGCTTAGGCTACCAACTAGCGTCCCTGGAGACCCAGTACTTC
NA,NA,TRBJ1-5,TRBV27,CASRSRVLDQPQHF,TGTGCCAGCAGGAGCAGGGTGTTAGATCAGCCCCAGCATTTT
NA,NA,TRBJ1-6,TRBV27,CASSFGGIYNSPLHF,TGTGCCAGCAGTTTCGGCGGGATCTATAATTCACCCCTCCACTTT
TRBD1,NA,TRBJ2-1,TRBV7-6,CASSRSRDRGLREQFF,TGTGCCAGCAGCCGAAGTCGGGACAGGGGACTCCGGGAGCAGTTCTTC
TRBD1,NA,TRBJ1-2,TRBV6-5,CASSYSRTGQGGYTF,TGTGCCAGCAGTTACTCCCGGACAGGGCAGGGTGGCTACACCTTC
NA,NA,TRBJ2-1,TRBV11-3,CASSRGWGEGNEQFF,TGTGCCAGCAGCCGAGGTTGGGGGGAAGGCAATGAGCAGTTCTTC
NA,NA,TRBJ2-7,TRBV28,CASSFLSYEQYF,TGTGCCAGCAGTTTCTTGTCCTACGAGCAGTACTTC
NA,NA,TRBJ1-1,TRBV6-1,CASSDRGAGTEAFF,TGTGCCAGCAGTGATCGGGGTGCAGGCACTGAAGCTTTCTTT
NA,NA,TRBJ2-7,TRBV7-9,CASSFSRDYEQYF,TGTGCCAGCAGCTTTTCCAGGGACTACGAGCAGTACTTC
NA,NA,TRBJ1-5,TRBV7-9,CASSLGVGNQPQHF,TGTGCCAGCAGCTTAGGAGTAGGCAATCAGCCCCAGCATTTT
NA,NA,TRBJ2-7,TRBV19,CASSIGNTYEQYF,TGTGCCAGTAGTATTGGTAACACCTACGAGCAGTACTTC
NA,NA,TRBJ2-3,TRBV11-2,CASSLGAGSTDTQYF,TGTGCCAGCAGCTTAGGGGCGGGGAGCACAGATACGCAGTATTTT
NA,NA,TRBJ1-3,TRBV29-1,CSVGASFLSRDTIYF,TGCAGCGTTGGAGCGTCCTTCCTGTCGCGGGACACCATATATTTT
NA,once,TRBJ1-1,TRBV15,CATSRELVAFF,TGTGCCACCAGCAGAGAATTAGTGGCTTTCTTT
TRBD2,NA,TRBJ2-3,TRBV18,CASSPRTRLTDTQYF,TGTGCCAGCTCCCCGAGGACTAGACTGACAGATACGCAGTATTTT
NA,once,TRBJ2-2,TRBV5-4,CASSVGAQNTGELFF,TGTGCCAGCAGCGTGGGGGCGCAGAACACCGGGGAGCTGTTTTTT
NA,once,TRBJ2-6,TRBV9,CASSVAFSGANVLTF,TGTGCCAGCAGCGTAGCATTCTCTGGGGCCAACGTCCTGACTTTC
TRBD2,NA,TRBJ2-1,TRBV6-5,CASSLPGLAGEQFF,TGTGCCAGCAGTTTACCGGGACTAGCGGGCGAGCAGTTCTTC